This T cell receptor (beta chain) was profiled in a study of OX40 agonist ivuxolimab in advanced cancers. Overall study: Of mixed ages from about 23 to 90 and averaging about 56 years, the group was around 78% male.

The CDR3 spans 18 residues. Germline values: CDR1 KGHSH, CDR2 LQKENI. Trimming left V 4 bases short and J 0 bases short, with 19 bases between. With respect to this clone: What it recognizes is unknown.

Notes on the study in general: Antigen specificity was not determined for the expanded peripheral T cells.

Clones were read by immunoSEQ multiplex PCR, and TCRdb kept only the in-frame ones, dropping some. The profile covers some 75,000 clones, with over 75% appearing a single time and around 3.2% taken by the ten largest. This specimen consisted of CD4+ or CD8+ T cells sorted from blood, obtained in a trial of the OX40 agonist ivuxolimab. The receptor was derived from an adult with an advanced solid tumor such as melanoma, head and neck, liver or kidney cancer. The chain uses TRBV18 and TRBJ1-5; the D gene is possibly TRBD1 (6 bases). The CDR3 sequence: CASSRGQGGGDSNQPQHF. The CDR3 nucleotides are TGTGCCAGCTCACGCGGCCAAGGGGGGGGAGATAGCAATCAGCCCCAGCATTTT.